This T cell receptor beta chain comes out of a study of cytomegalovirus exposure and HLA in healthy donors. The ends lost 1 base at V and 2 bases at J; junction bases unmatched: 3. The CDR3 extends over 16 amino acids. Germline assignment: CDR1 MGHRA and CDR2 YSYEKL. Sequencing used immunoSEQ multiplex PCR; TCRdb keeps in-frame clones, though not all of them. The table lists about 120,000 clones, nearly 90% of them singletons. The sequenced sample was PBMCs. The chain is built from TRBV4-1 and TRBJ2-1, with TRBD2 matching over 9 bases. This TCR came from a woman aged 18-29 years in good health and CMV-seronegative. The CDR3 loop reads CASSQGAGGTYNEQFF. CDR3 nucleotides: TGCGCCAGCAGCCAAGGGGCGGGGGGGACCTACAATGAGCAGTTCTTC.